These 29 T cell receptor beta chains share one sample of origin, sequenced in a study of technical replicates of blood from four donors. Profiling relied on immunoSEQ multiplex PCR, and the TCRdb table lists in-frame clones only, not all of them. Of 99,000 or so clones detected, nearly 97% appear once; the ten largest clones hold roughly 0.19%. The sample was T cells isolated from PBMCs. The receptor set was obtained from a human donor in good health.

Here the CDR3 reads CASSPTGGREQNEQFF. CDR3 sequence (DNA): TGTGCCAGCAGTCCCACGGGCGGGAGGGAGCAGAATGAGCAGTTCTTC. The V gene is TRBV28, the J gene TRBJ2-1; 9 bases map to TRBD2. CDR3 size: 16 residues. Looked up from germline, CDR1 is MDHEN and CDR2 is SYDVKM. The V and J ends lost 5 bases and 7 bases, in that order; junction bases with no gene match: 12. The full variable domain, its missing parts supplied by reference TRBV28 and TRBJ2-1, is DVKVTQSSRYLVKRTGEKVFLECVQDMDHENMFWYRQDPGLGLRLIYFSYDVKMKEKGDIPEGYSVSREKKERFSLILESASTNQTSMYLCASSPTGGREQNEQFFGPGTRLTVL.

The chain couples TRBV12-5 to TRBJ1-2; D perhaps matches TRBD1 (5 bases). Between the trimmed V and J ends, which lost 6 bases and 4 bases, there was a span of 12 bases. CDR3 length equals 13 residues. CDR1 and CDR2 from the germline V gene are LGHNT and FRNRAP. Here the CDR3 reads CASGPGLPYGYTF. The DNA for the CDR3 is TGTGCTAGTGGCCCAGGGCTACCCTATGGCTACACCTTC.

This chain links TRBV5-6 with TRBJ2-3; D uncertain. Germline CDR1 and CDR2: SGHDT and YYEEEE. This CDR3 has 12 amino acids. The V end was cut by 3 bases, the J end by 7 bases, with 9 bases between. The CDR3 is CASSSSEYTQYF. The CDR3 coding sequence is TGTGCCAGCAGCTCCTCCGAGTATACGCAGTATTTT.

The V gene is TRBV7-6, the J gene TRBJ2-5; unclear D gene. The length of the CDR3 is 14 residues. The germline CDR1 and CDR2 sequences are SGHVS and FNYEAQ. V gave up 1 base and J gave up 7 bases, with 13 bases separating them. CDR3: CASSLDSVVGTQYF. The CDR3 DNA reads as TGTGCCAGCAGCTTAGACTCGGTCGTCGGGACCCAGTACTTC.

DNA of the CDR3: TGTGCCTGGAATGGGGGGGTAGCCAAAAACATTCAGTACTTC. Its protein product is CAWNGGVAKNIQYF. The V gene is TRBV30, the J gene TRBJ2-4; TRBD2 aligns across 7 bases. The CDR3 contains 14 residues. Germline CDR1 reads GTSNPN; CDR2 reads SVGIG (reference sequence). Trimming took 4 bases from V and 0 from J; bases not matched to a gene: 3.

V and J are TRBV28 and TRBJ1-2, with a tentative D call TRBD1 (6 bases). Germline CDR1 MDHEN, CDR2 SYDVKM. Deletions cut 6 bases from V and 0 bases from J, with 14 bases between. The CDR3 is made up of 15 amino acids. CDR3: CASRPRGGANYGYTF. In DNA, the CDR3 is TGTGCCAGCAGACCGAGGGGGGGGGCTAACTATGGCTACACCTTC.

V is TRBV6-5 and J is TRBJ1-6; D is ambiguous. CDR3 size: 16 residues. Germline CDR1 reads MNHEY; CDR2 reads SVGAGI. The V gene lost 2 bases and the J gene lost 6 bases, with 14 bases spanning the gap. The CDR3, as DNA: TGTGCCAGCAGTTACGGACTACGGACGGGTAATTCACCCCTCCACTTT. Translated, it gives CASSYGLRTGNSPLHF.

The chain links TRBV5-1 to TRBJ2-1; D call uncertain. V was shortened by 0 bases and J by 5 bases, with 9 bases between the two germline ends. The CDR3 length is 14 residues. Germline V gene sequence: CDR1 SGHRS, CDR2 YFSETQ. CDR3 bases: TGCGCCAGCAGCTTGGCGGTACCTCACAATGAGCAGTTCTTC. This sequence encodes CASSLAVPHNEQFF.

V gene TRBV11-2 combines with J gene TRBJ2-7, with D perhaps TRBD2 (6 bases). This CDR3 is built from 15 residues. Trimming pared 2 bases from V and 4 bases from J, leaving 15 bases between. The V gene's germline CDR1 is SGHAT and CDR2 FQNNGV. In nucleotides, the CDR3 is TGTGCCAGCAGCTTATCAGGGTACGGGGGATACGAGCAGTACTTC. Protein sequence: CASSLSGYGGYEQYF.

The rearrangement links TRBV9 to TRBJ2-5; 9 bases align to TRBD2. J gave up 5 bases and V 6 bases, and 8 bases lay outside the gene matches. The germline CDR1 and CDR2 sequences are SGDLS and YYNGEE. This CDR3 region has 14 residues. The chain's CDR3 is CASNSGGHLETQYF. For the CDR3, the DNA is TGTGCCAGCAATAGCGGGGGTCACTTGGAGACCCAGTACTTC.

This chain links TRBV5-1 with TRBJ1-2; 7 nucleotides align to TRBD1. The CDR3 is made up of 14 amino acids. In germline, CDR1 is SGHRS, CDR2 YFSETQ. J was trimmed by 4 bases and V by 4 bases; bases with no gene match: 7. In DNA form, the CDR3 reads TGCGCCAGCAGCCTAGGGACAGACTTCTATGGCTACACCTTC. This encodes CASSLGTDFYGYTF.

The CDR3 sequence: CASQNRGLTGELFF. CDR3 in DNA: TGTGCCAGTCAAAACAGGGGGCTCACCGGGGAGCTGTTTTTT. The rearrangement joins TRBV19 to TRBJ2-2, with 9 bases aligning to TRBD1. Germline CDR1 is LNHDA and CDR2 is SQIVND (reference sequence). The CDR3 has 14 residues. Trimming took 8 bases from V and 4 from J; bases not matched to a gene: 5.

V is TRBV5-5 and J is TRBJ1-3; 7 bases agree with TRBD1. Germline CDR1 SGHKS, CDR2 YYEKEE (reference sequence). This CDR3 spans 15 amino acids. J gave up 2 bases and V 4 bases, and 6 bases lay outside the gene matches. The CDR3 DNA is TGTGCCAGCAGCGAGCTTACAGGGGCTGGAAACACCATATATTTT. This codes for CASSELTGAGNTIYF.

The chain couples TRBV28 to TRBJ2-4; TRBD2 aligns across 8 bases. The CDR3 covers 16 residues. Germline-derived CDR1 and CDR2 are MDHEN and SYDVKM. With V trimmed by 5 bases and J by 6 bases, 12 bases remained unmatched. DNA of the CDR3: TGTGCCAGCAGTGGGCCGTTGTCGGGAGGGGGAAACATTCAGTACTTC. Its protein product is CASSGPLSGGGNIQYF.

The chain couples TRBV30 to TRBJ2-2, with 7 positions matching TRBD1. Germline V gene lookup returns CDR1 GTSNPN and CDR2 SVGIG (reference sequence). The CDR3 is 14 amino acids. With V trimmed by 5 bases and J by 2 bases, 5 bases remained unmatched. The CDR3 loop is CAWPGQKNTGELFF. The DNA of the CDR3 is TGTGCCTGGCCGGGACAGAAAAACACCGGGGAGCTGTTTTTT.

The chain joins TRBV6-5 to TRBJ1-5, with D uncertain. This CDR3 comprises 11 residues. The germline CDR1 and CDR2 sequences are MNHEY and SVGAGI. With 5 bases removed from V and 5 bases from J, the gap between germline ends came to 4 bases. The CDR3 protein is CASSRHQPQHF. The CDR3 DNA reads as TGTGCCAGCAGTCGTCATCAGCCCCAGCATTTT.

This chain uses TRBV2 with TRBJ1-5; 10 bases line up with TRBD1. The CDR3 sequence is 14 residues long. Trimming removed 1 base from V and 6 bases from J; junction bases left unmatched: 0. Germline V CDR1 and CDR2: SNHLY, FYNNEI. The CDR3 spells CASSEGTGGQPQHF. CDR3 DNA sequence: TGTGCCAGCAGTGAAGGGACAGGGGGTCAGCCCCAGCATTTT.

The chain recombines TRBV2 with TRBJ1-5, with D possibly matching TRBD1 (5 bases). V lost 6 bases to trimming and J lost 0 bases, with 12 bases between them. This CDR3 contains 15 residues. Germline V gene data show CDR1 as SNHLY and CDR2 as FYNNEI. In DNA, the CDR3 is TGTGCCAGCAGCCCCTCGGGGGATAGCAATCAGCCCCAGCATTTT. Residues: CASSPSGDSNQPQHF.

The rearrangement uses TRBV21-1 and TRBJ2-7; the table's D call, TRBD1, was not checked against the DNA. TRBV21-1 is flagged as a pseudogene. CDR3 size: 18 residues. The CDR3 protein is CASSKVYLAPAGIHEQYF. The CDR3 DNA sequence: TGTGCCAGCAGCAAAGTCTACCTCGCGCCAGCAGGGATCCACGAGCAGTACTTC.

This clone was recorded only once. This chain links TRBV5-1 with TRBJ1-2, with 7 bases that match TRBD1. CDR1 is SGHRS, CDR2 YFSETQ, per germline. The trim removed 4 bases at V and 2 bases at J, leaving 5 bases unmatched. This CDR3 region has 14 residues. DNA of the CDR3: TGCGCCAGCAGCGCCCCGGGACAGAACTATGGCTACACCTTC. This codes for CASSAPGQNYGYTF.

The chain joins TRBV11-2 to TRBJ2-7, with TRBD2 identical over 10 bases. CDR3 length: 16 residues. Germline V gene sequence: CDR1 SGHAT, CDR2 FQNNGV. After removal of 3 bases from V and 5 bases from J, the junction contained 10 bases not matched to a gene. CDR3 nucleotide sequence: TGTGCCAGCAGCTTCCAAGCGGGAGGGTATGCCGACGAGCAGTACTTC. It codes for CASSFQAGGYADEQYF.

V is TRBV7-9 and J is TRBJ2-7, with 8 bases matching TRBD1. Per germline, CDR1 SEHNR and CDR2 FQNEAQ (reference sequence). Germline trimming cut 9 bases from V and 0 bases from J; bases unmatched to any gene: 4. The CDR3 covers 13 residues. The CDR3 DNA follows: TGTGCCAGTACCCAGGGGGCCTCCTACGAGCAGTACTTC. As protein: CASTQGASYEQYF.

V is TRBV2 and J is TRBJ2-5; 13 nucleotides align to TRBD2. CDR1 is SNHLY, CDR2 FYNNEI, per germline. V shed 4 bases, J shed 1 base, and the junction held 9 bases outside the gene matches. The CDR3 has 18 amino acids. Here the CDR3 DNA reads TGTGCCAGCAGTGTGGGGAGACTAGCGGGGGGTACCCAAGAGACCCAGTACTTC. This sequence encodes CASSVGRLAGGTQETQYF. The variable domain in full, completed from reference TRBV2 and TRBJ2-5, reads EPEVTQTPSHQVTQMGQEVILRCVPISNHLYFYWYRQILGQKVEFLVSFYNNEISEKSEIFDDQFSVERPDGSNFTLKIRSTKLEDSAMYFCASSVGRLAGGTQETQYFGPGTRLLVL.

V gene TRBV25-1 combines with J gene TRBJ2-7; possibly TRBD1 for D (6 bases). Per germline, CDR1 MGHDK and CDR2 SYGVNS. This CDR3 comprises 12 residues. V was cut by 8 bases and J by 0 bases, with 8 bases left in between. The CDR3 reads CASGDISYEQYF. The CDR3 DNA reads as TGTGCCAGCGGGGACATCTCCTACGAGCAGTACTTC.

This chain connects TRBV28 to TRBJ1-1; possibly TRBD1 for D (5 bases). The CDR3 runs to 12 residues. Per germline, CDR1 MDHEN and CDR2 SYDVKM. The germline V and J ends were trimmed by 2 bases and 11 bases, with 12 bases remaining between them. CDR3: CASSLQGLQAFF. CDR3 DNA: TGTGCCAGCAGTTTACAGGGTTTGCAGGCTTTCTTT. The full variable domain, completed using reference TRBV28 and TRBJ1-1, is DVKVTQSSRYLVKRTGEKVFLECVQDMDHENMFWYRQDPGLGLRLIYFSYDVKMKEKGDIPEGYSVSREKKERFSLILESASTNQTSMYLCASSLQGLQAFFGQGTRLTVV.

The rearrangement uses TRBV2 and TRBJ1-1; D unclear. CDR3 size: 13 residues. Looked up from germline, CDR1 is SNHLY and CDR2 is FYNNEI. Deletions cut 6 bases from V and 1 base from J, with 9 bases between. DNA for the CDR3: TGTGCCAGCAGGGTCGCACAGAACACTGAAGCTTTCTTT. This encodes CASRVAQNTEAFF.

This clone was recorded only once. V and J are TRBV7-2 and TRBJ1-3, with TRBD1 matching over 7 bases. The CDR3 runs to 17 residues. Germline V gene sequence: CDR1 SGHTA, CDR2 FQGNSA. V gave up 5 bases and J gave up 0 bases; unmatched junction bases: 10. CDR3 bases: TGTGCCAGCAGCCCTACCTCAGGGGGACTCTCTGGAAACACCATATATTTT. Translating gives CASSPTSGGLSGNTIYF.

This clone has just one count. The chain joins TRBV2 to TRBJ1-5, with unresolved D. The ends were cut back, 1 base at V and 0 bases at J, with 7 bases in the middle. The CDR3 spans 15 residues. CDR1 SNHLY and CDR2 FYNNEI come from the germline V gene. CDR3 residues: CASSEVRHSNQPQHF. The CDR3 region has the DNA TGTGCCAGCAGTGAAGTCAGGCATAGCAATCAGCCCCAGCATTTT.

V gene TRBV30 combines with J gene TRBJ2-7, with 12 bases matching TRBD1. The CDR3 consists of 15 residues. From germline, CDR1 is GTSNPN and CDR2 SVGIG (reference sequence). Trimming removed 1 base from V and 10 bases from J; junction bases left unmatched: 11. CDR3 sequence reads: CAWSGGTGGNGRQYF. CDR3 sequence (DNA): TGTGCCTGGAGTGGGGGGACAGGGGGCAATGGGAGACAGTACTTC.